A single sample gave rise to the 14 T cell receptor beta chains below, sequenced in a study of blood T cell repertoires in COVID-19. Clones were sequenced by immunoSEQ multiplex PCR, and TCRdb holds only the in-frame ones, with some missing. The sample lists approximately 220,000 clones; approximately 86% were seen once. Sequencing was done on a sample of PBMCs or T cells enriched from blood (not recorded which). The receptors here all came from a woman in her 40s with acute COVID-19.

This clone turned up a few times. CDR3 region: CASRLTSLNTGELFF. CDR3 DNA sequence: TGTGCCAGCAGACTCACGTCCCTGAACACCGGGGAGCTGTTTTTT. The V call is TRBV27, the J call TRBJ2-2; no firm D call. V was cut by 6 bases and J by 1 base, with 12 bases left in between. Germline V CDR1 and CDR2: MNHEY, SMNVEV (reference sequence). The CDR3 is 15 amino acids.

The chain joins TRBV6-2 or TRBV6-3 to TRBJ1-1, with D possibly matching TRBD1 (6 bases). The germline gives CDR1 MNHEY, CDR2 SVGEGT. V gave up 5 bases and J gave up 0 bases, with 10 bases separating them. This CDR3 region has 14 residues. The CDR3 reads CASSLTGVNTEAFF. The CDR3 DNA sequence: TGTGCCAGCAGTCTGACAGGCGTGAACACTGAAGCTTTCTTT.

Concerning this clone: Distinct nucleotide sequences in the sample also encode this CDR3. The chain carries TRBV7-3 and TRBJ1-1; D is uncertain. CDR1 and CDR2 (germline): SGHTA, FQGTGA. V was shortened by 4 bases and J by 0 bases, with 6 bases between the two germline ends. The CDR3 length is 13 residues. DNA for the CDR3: TGTGCCAGCAGCTCCTCGGTGAACACTGAAGCTTTCTTT. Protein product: CASSSSVNTEAFF.

Here the CDR3 reads CASSEQRVAQETQYF. DNA of the CDR3: TGTGCCAGCAGTGAACAGCGGGTGGCGCAAGAGACCCAGTACTTC. This chain connects TRBV11-3 to TRBJ2-5, with D possibly TRBD2 on 6 matching bases. Trimming stripped 6 bases from V and 2 bases from J, with 16 bases between. The CDR3 covers 15 residues. In germline, CDR1 is SGHNT, CDR2 YENEEA.

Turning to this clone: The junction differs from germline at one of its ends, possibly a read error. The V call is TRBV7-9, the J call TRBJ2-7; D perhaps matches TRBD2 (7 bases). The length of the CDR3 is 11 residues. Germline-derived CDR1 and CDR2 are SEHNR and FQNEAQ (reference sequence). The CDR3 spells CASSLAGRGVF. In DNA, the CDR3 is TGTGCCAGCAGCTTAGCGGGGAGGGGGGTCTTC.

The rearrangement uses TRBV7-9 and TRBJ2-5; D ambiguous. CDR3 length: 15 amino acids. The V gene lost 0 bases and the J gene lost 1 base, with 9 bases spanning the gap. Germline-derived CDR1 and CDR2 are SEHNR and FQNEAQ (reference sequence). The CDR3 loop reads CASSLASGGQETQYF. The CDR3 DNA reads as TGTGCCAGCAGCTTAGCCTCGGGTGGCCAAGAGACCCAGTACTTC.

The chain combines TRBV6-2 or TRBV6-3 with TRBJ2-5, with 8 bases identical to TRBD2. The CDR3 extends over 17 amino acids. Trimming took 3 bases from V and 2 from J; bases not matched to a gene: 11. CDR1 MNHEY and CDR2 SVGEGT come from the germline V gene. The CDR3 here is CASSYSPSGSGQETQYF. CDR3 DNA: TGTGCCAGCAGTTATTCCCCCAGCGGGAGTGGGCAAGAGACCCAGTACTTC.

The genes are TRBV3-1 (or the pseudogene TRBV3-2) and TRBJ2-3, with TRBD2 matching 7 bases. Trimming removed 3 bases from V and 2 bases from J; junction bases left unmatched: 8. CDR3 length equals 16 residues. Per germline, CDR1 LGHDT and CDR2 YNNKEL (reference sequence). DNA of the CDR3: TGTGCCAGCAGCCAGGGCCTAGCGGAAAACACAGATACGCAGTATTTT. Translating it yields CASSQGLAENTDTQYF.

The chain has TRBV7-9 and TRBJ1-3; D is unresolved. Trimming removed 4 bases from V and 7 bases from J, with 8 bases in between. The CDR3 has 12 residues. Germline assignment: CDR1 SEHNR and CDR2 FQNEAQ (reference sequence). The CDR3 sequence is CASSSYRNTIYF. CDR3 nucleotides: TGTGCCAGCAGCTCCTACCGGAACACCATATATTTT. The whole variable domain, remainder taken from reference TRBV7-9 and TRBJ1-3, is DTGVSQNPRHKITKRGQNVTFRCDPISEHNRLYWYRQTLGQGPEFLTYFQNEAQLEKSRLLSDRFSAERPKGSFSTLEIQRTEQGDSAMYLCASSSYRNTIYFGEGSWLTVV.

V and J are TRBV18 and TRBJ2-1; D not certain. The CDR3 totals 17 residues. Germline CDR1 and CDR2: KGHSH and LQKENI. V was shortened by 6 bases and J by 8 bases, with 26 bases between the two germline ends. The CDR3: CASSLSLPSISVHEQFF. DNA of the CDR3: TGTGCCAGCTCCCTATCACTACCCTCTATTTCGGTCCATGAGCAGTTCTTC.

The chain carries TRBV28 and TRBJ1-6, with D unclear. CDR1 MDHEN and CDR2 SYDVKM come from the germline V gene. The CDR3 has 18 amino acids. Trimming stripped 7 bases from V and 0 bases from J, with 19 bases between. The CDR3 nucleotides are TGTGCCAGCACCCTGCTTGCCGTAGGGAGCTCCTATAATTCACCCCTCCACTTT. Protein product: CASTLLAVGSSYNSPLHF.

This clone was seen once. CDR3 sequence reads: CASSIPTGPDTQYF. The CDR3, as DNA: TGTGCCAGCAGTATCCCAACAGGGCCAGATACGCAGTATTTT. V and J are TRBV28 and TRBJ2-3; tentative D call: TRBD1 (6 bases). The germline CDR1 and CDR2 sequences are MDHEN and SYDVKM. The CDR3 runs 14 residues. V lost 5 bases, J lost 4 bases, and 13 bases lay in between.

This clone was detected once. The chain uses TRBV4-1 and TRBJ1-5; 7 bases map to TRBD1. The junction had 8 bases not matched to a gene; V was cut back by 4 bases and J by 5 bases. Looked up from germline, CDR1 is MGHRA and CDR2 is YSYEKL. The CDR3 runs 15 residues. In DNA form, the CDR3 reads TGCGCCAGCAGCCCTTACTACAGGGGTGATCAGCCCCAGCATTTT. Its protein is CASSPYYRGDQPQHF.

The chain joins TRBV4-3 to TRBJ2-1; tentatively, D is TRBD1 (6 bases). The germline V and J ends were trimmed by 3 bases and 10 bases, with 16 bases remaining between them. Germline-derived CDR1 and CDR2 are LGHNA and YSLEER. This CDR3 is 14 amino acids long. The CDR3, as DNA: TGCGCCAGCAGCCACCGGGACACTAATAAGGAGCAGTTCTTC. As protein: CASSHRDTNKEQFF.